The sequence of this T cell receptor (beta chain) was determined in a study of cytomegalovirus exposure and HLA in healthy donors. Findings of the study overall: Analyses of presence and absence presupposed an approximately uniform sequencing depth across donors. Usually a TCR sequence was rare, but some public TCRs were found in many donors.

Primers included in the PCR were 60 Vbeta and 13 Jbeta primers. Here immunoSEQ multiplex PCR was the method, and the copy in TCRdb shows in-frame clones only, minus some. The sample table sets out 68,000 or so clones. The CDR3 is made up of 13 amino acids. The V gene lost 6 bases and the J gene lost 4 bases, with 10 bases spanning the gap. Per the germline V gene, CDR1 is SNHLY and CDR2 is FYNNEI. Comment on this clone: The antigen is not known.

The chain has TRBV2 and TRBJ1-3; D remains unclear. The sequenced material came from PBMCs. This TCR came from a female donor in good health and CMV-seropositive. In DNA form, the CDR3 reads TGTGCCAGCAGGGACTCAGGAGGAAACACCATATATTTT. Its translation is CASRDSGGNTIYF.